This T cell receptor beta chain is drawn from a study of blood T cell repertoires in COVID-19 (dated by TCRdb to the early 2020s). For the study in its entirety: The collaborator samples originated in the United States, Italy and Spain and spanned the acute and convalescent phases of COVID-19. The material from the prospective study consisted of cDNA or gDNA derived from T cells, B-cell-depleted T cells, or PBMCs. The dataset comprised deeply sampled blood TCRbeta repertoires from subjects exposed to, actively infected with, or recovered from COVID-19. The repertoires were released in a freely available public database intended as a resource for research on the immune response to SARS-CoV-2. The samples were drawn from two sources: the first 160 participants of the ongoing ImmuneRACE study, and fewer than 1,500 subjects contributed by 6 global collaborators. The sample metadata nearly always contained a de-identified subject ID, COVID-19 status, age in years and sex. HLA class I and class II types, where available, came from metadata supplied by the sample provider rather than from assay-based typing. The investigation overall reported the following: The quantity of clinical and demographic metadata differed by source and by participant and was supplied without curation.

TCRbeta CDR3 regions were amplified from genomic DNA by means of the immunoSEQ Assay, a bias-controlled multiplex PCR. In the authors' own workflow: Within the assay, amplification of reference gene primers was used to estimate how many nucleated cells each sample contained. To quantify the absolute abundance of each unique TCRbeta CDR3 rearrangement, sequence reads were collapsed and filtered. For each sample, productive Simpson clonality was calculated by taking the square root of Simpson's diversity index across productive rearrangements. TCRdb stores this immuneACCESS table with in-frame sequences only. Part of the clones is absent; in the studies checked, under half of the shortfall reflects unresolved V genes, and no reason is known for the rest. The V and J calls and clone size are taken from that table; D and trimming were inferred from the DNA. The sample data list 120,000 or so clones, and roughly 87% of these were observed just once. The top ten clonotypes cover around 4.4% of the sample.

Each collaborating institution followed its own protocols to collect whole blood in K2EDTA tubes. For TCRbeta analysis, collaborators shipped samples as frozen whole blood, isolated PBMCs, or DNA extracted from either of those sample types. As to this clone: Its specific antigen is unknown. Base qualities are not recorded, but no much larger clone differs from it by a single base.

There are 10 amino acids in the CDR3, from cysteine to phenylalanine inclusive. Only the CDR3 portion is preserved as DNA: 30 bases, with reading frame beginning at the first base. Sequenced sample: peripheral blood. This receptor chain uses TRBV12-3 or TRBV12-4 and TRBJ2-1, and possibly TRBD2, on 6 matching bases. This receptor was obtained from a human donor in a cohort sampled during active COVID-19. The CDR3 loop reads CATAGNEQFF. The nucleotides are TGTGCTACAGCGGGCAATGAGCAGTTCTTC.